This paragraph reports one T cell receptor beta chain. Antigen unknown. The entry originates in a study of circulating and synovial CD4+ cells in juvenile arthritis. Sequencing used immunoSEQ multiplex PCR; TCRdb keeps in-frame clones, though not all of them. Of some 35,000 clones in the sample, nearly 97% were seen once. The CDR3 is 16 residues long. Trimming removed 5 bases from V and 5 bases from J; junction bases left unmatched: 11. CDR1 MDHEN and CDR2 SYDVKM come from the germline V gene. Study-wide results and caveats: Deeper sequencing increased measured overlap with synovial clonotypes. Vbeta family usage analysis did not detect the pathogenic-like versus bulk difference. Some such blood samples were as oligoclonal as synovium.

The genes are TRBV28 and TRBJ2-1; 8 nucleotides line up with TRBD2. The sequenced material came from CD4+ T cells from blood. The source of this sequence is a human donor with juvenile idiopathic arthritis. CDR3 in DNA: TGTGCCAGCAGTACCGGGGTAACTAGCGGAAACAATGAGCAGTTCTTC. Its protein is CASSTGVTSGNNEQFF.